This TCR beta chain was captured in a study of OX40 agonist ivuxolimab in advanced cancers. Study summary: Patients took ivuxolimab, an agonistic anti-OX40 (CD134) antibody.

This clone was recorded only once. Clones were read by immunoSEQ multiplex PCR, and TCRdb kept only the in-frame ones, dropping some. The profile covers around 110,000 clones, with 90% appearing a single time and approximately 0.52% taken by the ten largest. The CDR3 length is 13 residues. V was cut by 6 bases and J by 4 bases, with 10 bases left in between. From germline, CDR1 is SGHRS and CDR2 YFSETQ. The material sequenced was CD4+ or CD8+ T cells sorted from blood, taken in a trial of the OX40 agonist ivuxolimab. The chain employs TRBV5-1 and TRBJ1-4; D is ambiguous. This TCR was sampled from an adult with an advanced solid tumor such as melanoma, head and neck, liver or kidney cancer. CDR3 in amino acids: CASKRAGNEKLFF. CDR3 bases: TGCGCCAGCAAGAGGGCCGGTAATGAAAAACTGTTTTTT.